Presented here are 30 T cell receptor beta chains from one specimen sequenced in a study of blood T cells in healthy people across ages. Combining a sample-barcoded 5' primer with a J-beta primer mix, a second PCR ran for roughly 6 to 12 cycles. TCRdb itself ran the 5' RACE reads through MiXCR, one entry per CDR3 protein. The sample records approximately 800,000 distinct CDR3 sequences, 58% being singletons. Sequencing was done on a sample of blood. The receptor source for this set is a man aged 25 to 40 in good health.

This clonotype turned up a few times. This CDR3 is CAISVLQGLGETQYF. For the CDR3, the DNA is TGTGCCATCAGTGTCTTACAGGGGCTGGGGGAGACCCAGTACTTC. This rearrangement joins TRBV10-3 to TRBJ2-5; 7 nucleotides match TRBD1. The CDR3 spans 15 residues. Losses at the gene ends were 4 bases for V and 5 bases for J; bases not matched to a gene: 10. Germline V CDR1 and CDR2: ENHRY, SYGVKD.

This clonotype was found once. This chain links TRBV27 with TRBJ2-3, with D maybe TRBD2 (6 bases). Trimming stripped 6 bases from V and 1 base from J, with 20 bases between. This CDR3 has 17 amino acids. Germline V gives CDR1 MNHEY, CDR2 SMNVEV (reference sequence). The CDR3 bases are TGTGCCAGCAGCGCTACTAGCCTCTCGGGGGGCACAGATACGCAGTATTTT. Its protein is CASSATSLSGGTDTQYF.

Regarding this clonotype: The junction departs from the called germline gene at one end, perhaps through a read error. The chain links TRBV7-9 to TRBJ2-5; TRBD2 is a possible D gene (6 bases). The CDR3 contains 15 residues. CDR1 SEHNR and CDR2 FQNEAQ come from the germline V gene (reference sequence). Here the CDR3 DNA reads TGTGCCAACAGCTCGCGGGCGGGGAGCCAAGAGACCCAGTACTTC. Translating gives CANSSRAGSQETQYF.

This clonotype was recorded only once. One end of the junction does not line up with germline, which may come from a read error. The chain couples TRBV7-9 to TRBJ2-7; 9 nucleotides line up with TRBD1. The CDR3 consists of 14 residues. Per the germline V gene, CDR1 is SEHNR and CDR2 is FQNEAQ (reference sequence). CDR3 in amino acids: CAGRPGTGFDEQYF. The CDR3 nucleotides are TGTGCCGGCAGGCCCGGGACAGGGTTCGACGAGCAGTACTTC. The variable domain in full, completed from reference TRBV7-9 and TRBJ2-7, reads DTGVSQNPRHKITKRGQNVTFRCDPISEHNRLYWYRQTLGQGPEFLTYFQNEAQLEKSRLLSDRFSAERPKGSFSTLEIQRTEQGDSAMYLCAGRPGTGFDEQYFGPGTRLTVT.

This clonotype was seen only a few times. The chain carries TRBV29-1 and TRBJ2-1; possibly TRBD1 for D (5 bases). Germline V gene sequence: CDR1 SQVTM, CDR2 ANQGSEA. V was cut by 3 bases and J by 8 bases, with 11 bases left in between. The CDR3 totals 12 residues. The CDR3 DNA is TGCAGCGTTGACAGGGTAAGGGATGAGCAGTTCTTC. Its translation: CSVDRVRDEQFF.

This chain links TRBV28 with TRBJ2-3; no clear D gene. This CDR3 has 14 amino acids. Looked up from germline, CDR1 is MDHEN and CDR2 is SYDVKM. V gave up 3 bases and J gave up 0 bases, with 7 bases separating them. The CDR3 sequence is CASSFGPSTDTQYF. In DNA form, the CDR3 reads TGTGCCAGCAGTTTCGGCCCCAGCACAGATACGCAGTATTTT. Based on the CDR3 plus reference TRBV28 and TRBJ2-3, the full variable domain is DVKVTQSSRYLVKRTGEKVFLECVQDMDHENMFWYRQDPGLGLRLIYFSYDVKMKEKGDIPEGYSVSREKKERFSLILESASTNQTSMYLCASSFGPSTDTQYFGPGTRLTVL.

The rearrangement uses TRBV11-2 and TRBJ1-1, with D tentatively TRBD1 (6 bases). This CDR3 is built from 16 residues. The V and J ends lost 5 bases and 0 bases respectively, with 16 bases between them. Looked up from germline, CDR1 is SGHAT and CDR2 is FQNNGV. Written as DNA, the CDR3 is TGTGCCAGCAGCCCTGCTGCACAGGGAATGAACACTGAAGCTTTCTTT. Protein: CASSPAAQGMNTEAFF.

The chain recombines TRBV7-8 with TRBJ2-7; 7 nucleotides line up with TRBD2. Germline CDR1 is SGHVS and CDR2 is FQNEAQ. This CDR3 has 15 residues. The V and J ends lost 3 bases and 3 bases, in that order; junction bases with no gene match: 8. The CDR3 DNA follows: TGTGCCAGCAGCTTCCCCACGGGGGGAAGCTACGAGCAGTACTTC. It encodes CASSFPTGGSYEQYF. Looking up the rest from reference TRBV7-8 and TRBJ2-7 gives the full variable domain: GAGVSQSPRYKVAKRGQDVALRCDPISGHVSLFWYQQALGQGPEFLTYFQNEAQLDKSGLPSDRFFAERPEGSVSTLKIQRTQQEDSAVYLCASSFPTGGSYEQYFGPGTRLTVT.

In this sample, this clonotype turned up once. V usage is TRBV7-2 and J usage is TRBJ2-5; a weak D match, TRBD2 (6 bases). V dropped 3 bases and J dropped 4 bases, with 12 bases sitting between them. This CDR3 is built from 14 residues. From germline, CDR1 is SGHTA and CDR2 FQGNSA. The CDR3 is CASSLHSGRETQYF. The CDR3 DNA sequence: TGTGCCAGCAGCTTGCATAGCGGAAGAGAGACCCAGTACTTC.

This clonotype has a single count. The chain has TRBV12-3 or TRBV12-4 and TRBJ1-2; the D gene is possibly TRBD1 (6 bases). This CDR3 spans 14 amino acids. V lost 8 bases and J 2 bases, leaving 15 bases between the germline ends. The CDR3 region has the DNA TGTGCCAGCTGGGCGGACAGCGGAAACTATGGCTACACCTTC. As protein: CASWADSGNYGYTF.

This rearrangement joins TRBV12-3 or TRBV12-4 to TRBJ2-1; 9 bases match TRBD1. The CDR3 runs to 13 residues. J lost 6 bases, V lost 8 bases, and 5 bases had no gene match. The CDR3 loop reads CASEQGARNEQFF. The CDR3 DNA follows: TGTGCCAGCGAACAGGGGGCGCGCAATGAGCAGTTCTTC.

This clonotype was seen a single time. Here the CDR3 DNA reads TGTGCCACCAGCATAACGGGAGGGCCAAATGAGCAGTACTTC. Residues: CATSITGGPNEQYF. This chain connects TRBV24-1 to TRBJ2-7; 8 bases match TRBD2. The CDR3 extends over 14 amino acids. Germline assignment: CDR1 KGHDR and CDR2 SFDVKD. Trimming took 7 bases from V and 7 from J; bases not matched to a gene: 11.

This clonotype was seen more than once but under ten times. The chain recombines TRBV29-1 with TRBJ2-7, with 10 bases lining up with TRBD1. The junction had 7 bases not matched to a gene; V was cut back by 6 bases and J by 2 bases. The germline V gene encodes CDR1 SQVTM and CDR2 ANQGSEA. The CDR3 contains 14 residues. The CDR3 DNA is TGCAGCGTCTCCGGGACAGGGGCCCCCTACGAGCAGTACTTC. The encoded protein is CSVSGTGAPYEQYF.

This chain uses TRBV10-3 with TRBJ1-5; no firm D call. The CDR3 consists of 13 residues. Trimming stripped 3 bases from V and 3 bases from J, with 6 bases between. The germline gives CDR1 ENHRY, CDR2 SYGVKD. CDR3 coding DNA: TGTGCCATCAGTGACGCCCTCAATCAGCCCCAGCATTTT. Its translation: CAISDALNQPQHF.

This clonotype was counted between two and nine times. The V gene is TRBV29-1, the J gene TRBJ1-2; unclear D gene. With 6 bases removed from V and 2 bases from J, the gap between germline ends came to 10 bases. The germline V gene has CDR1 SQVTM and CDR2 ANQGSEA. This CDR3 contains 12 residues. The CDR3 sequence is CSVWTANYGYTF. The CDR3 DNA reads TGCAGCGTATGGACTGCAAACTATGGCTACACCTTC. The variable domain in full, with the rest retrieved from reference TRBV29-1 and TRBJ1-2, is SAVISQKPSRDICQRGTSLTIQCQVDSQVTMMFWYRQQPGQSLTLIATANQGSEATYESGFVIDKFPISRPNLTFSTLTVSNMSPEDSSIYLCSVWTANYGYTFGSGTRLTVV.

The rearrangement joins TRBV10-3 to TRBJ2-7, with D possibly being TRBD1 or TRBD2 (5 bases each). The germline gives CDR1 ENHRY, CDR2 SYGVKD. The CDR3 sequence is 16 residues long. The V and J ends lost 8 bases and 0 bases respectively, with 20 bases between them. The CDR3 DNA reads TGTGCCATCGGTGGAGACGGGGCCTTATACTCCTACGAGCAGTACTTC. Translating gives CAIGGDGALYSYEQYF.

The chain joins TRBV27 to TRBJ2-1; a weak D match, TRBD1 (6 bases). Germline assignment: CDR1 MNHEY and CDR2 SMNVEV (reference sequence). Between the trimmed V and J ends, which lost 3 bases and 6 bases, there was a span of 15 bases. CDR3 length equals 15 residues. The CDR3 bases are TGTGCCAGCAGTTTGTTACAGGGAATCCCCAATGAGCAGTTCTTC. It yields the protein CASSLLQGIPNEQFF.

The chain combines TRBV18 with TRBJ2-3; TRBD2 might be the D (6 bases). The germline V gene encodes CDR1 KGHSH and CDR2 LQKENI. Trimming cost V 3 bases and J 1 base, with 8 bases left between them. This CDR3 contains 14 residues. CDR3 coding DNA: TGTGCCAGCTCACCGGGGGGAGGCACAGATACGCAGTATTTT. Translation gives CASSPGGGTDTQYF.

This chain connects TRBV20-1 to TRBJ1-2; unclear D gene. This CDR3 region has 15 residues. Germline V CDR1 and CDR2: DFQATT, SNEGSKA (reference sequence). V was clipped by 0 bases and J by 0 bases, with 11 bases between them. The CDR3 sequence: CSARDRAAPNYGYTF. CDR3 nucleotides: TGCAGTGCTAGAGATCGGGCAGCCCCTAACTATGGCTACACCTTC.

The rearrangement links TRBV20-1 to TRBJ2-4, with D possibly being TRBD1 (5 bases). The end of the DNA fits TRBJ2-7 better, so the J call may be wrong. Germline V gene sequence: CDR1 DFQATT, CDR2 SNEGSKA (reference sequence). The CDR3 sequence is 14 residues long. The CDR3 DNA reads TGCAGTGCCACAGGTCTCACCTTGGTCTCCGAGCAGTACTTC. This gives the protein CSATGLTLVSEQYF.

The chain carries TRBV6-2 or TRBV6-3 and TRBJ2-5; D is unresolved. V lost 4 bases, J lost 0 bases, and 12 bases lay in between. From germline, CDR1 is MNHEY and CDR2 SVGEGT. This CDR3 comprises 15 residues. CDR3 in amino acids: CASSSDTTYQETQYF. CDR3 in DNA: TGTGCCAGCAGTTCCGACACGACGTACCAAGAGACCCAGTACTTC.

V and J are TRBV30 and TRBJ2-5; possible D gene TRBD2, 5 bases. The better agreement between TRBJ2-7 and the DNA end casts doubt on the J call. There are 13 residues in the CDR3. Germline V gene data show CDR1 as GTSNPN and CDR2 as SVGIG (reference sequence). CDR3 nucleotides: TGTGCCTGGAGAGAAATAGCGCAGCACGAGCAGTACTTC. Translating gives CAWREIAQHEQYF.

The V gene is TRBV4-2, the J gene TRBJ1-2; D is perhaps TRBD1 (6 bases). The germline CDR1 and CDR2 sequences are LGHNA and YNFKEQ. CDR3 size: 16 residues. Trimming took 3 bases from V and 6 from J, leaving 20 bases between them. CDR3 DNA sequence: TGTGCCAGCAGCCACCTACCGGTTTTGTCAGGGGATGGCTACACCTTC. Amino acids: CASSHLPVLSGDGYTF.

CDR3 nucleotides: TGTGCCAGCAGCCAGATGGGGGGCACTGAAGCTTTCTTT. Translating gives CASSQMGGTEAFF. The genes are TRBV3-1 and TRBJ1-1; the D gene is possibly TRBD1 (5 bases). Trimming stripped 3 bases from V and 4 bases from J, with 9 bases between. Germline V gene data show CDR1 as LGHDT and CDR2 as YNNKEL (reference sequence). The CDR3 contains 13 residues.

In nucleotides, the CDR3 is TGTGCCAGCAGTTTTCACCCTGGTGAGCAGTTCTTC. Translated, it gives CASSFHPGEQFF. The chain links TRBV28 to TRBJ2-1; D call uncertain. Germline-derived CDR1 and CDR2 are MDHEN and SYDVKM. V gave up 3 bases and J gave up 9 bases, with 9 bases separating them. The CDR3 is made up of 12 amino acids.

This clonotype was seen only once. The chain carries TRBV2 and TRBJ2-4, with TRBD1 matching over 9 bases. The closer fit of TRBJ2-7 to the DNA end suggests the J call may be wrong. Germline CDR1 is SNHLY and CDR2 is FYNNEI. CDR3 length: 16 residues. The chain's CDR3 is CASSFNPDRGAYEQYF. The CDR3 bases are TGTGCCAGCAGTTTTAACCCCGACAGGGGGGCCTACGAGCAGTACTTC.

This clonotype was detected once. The rearrangement links TRBV18 to TRBJ2-1; D is possibly TRBD1 (7 bases). The CDR3 consists of 14 residues. Germline loops: CDR1 KGHSH, CDR2 LQKENI. The V end lost 2 bases, the J end lost 6 bases, and 11 bases lay between the germline ends. In nucleotides, the CDR3 is TGTGCCAGCTCACCAACCCAGGGGGGCAATGAGCAGTTCTTC. Amino acid sequence: CASSPTQGGNEQFF.

The chain recombines TRBV7-2 with TRBJ2-7; a possible D gene is TRBD1 (6 bases). This CDR3 is 16 amino acids long. V shed 2 bases and J shed 4 bases, with 18 bases lying between them. CDR1 and CDR2 from the germline V gene are SGHTA and FQGNSA. The CDR3 loop is CASSLKILGGPYEQYF. The CDR3 DNA reads TGTGCCAGCAGCTTAAAAATTTTAGGGGGACCTTACGAGCAGTACTTC.

J is TRBJ1-1 and V is TRBV18, with unresolved D. Germline assignment: CDR1 KGHSH and CDR2 LQKENI. The CDR3 is made up of 15 amino acids. Trimming cost V 0 bases and J 0 bases, with 8 bases left between them. The CDR3 DNA reads TGTGCCAGCTCACCACCGCGGACTCTGAACACTGAAGCTTTCTTT. This gives the protein CASSPPRTLNTEAFF.

The chain uses TRBV7-2 and TRBJ2-3, with TRBD1 matching 9 bases. Germline V gives CDR1 SGHTA, CDR2 FQGNSA. After removal of 7 bases from V and 6 bases from J, the junction contained 11 bases not matched to a gene. The length of the CDR3 is 15 residues. As DNA, the CDR3 is TGTGCCAGCACCCTGATGGGACAGGGCGTGGATACGCAGTATTTT. It is translated as CASTLMGQGVDTQYF.